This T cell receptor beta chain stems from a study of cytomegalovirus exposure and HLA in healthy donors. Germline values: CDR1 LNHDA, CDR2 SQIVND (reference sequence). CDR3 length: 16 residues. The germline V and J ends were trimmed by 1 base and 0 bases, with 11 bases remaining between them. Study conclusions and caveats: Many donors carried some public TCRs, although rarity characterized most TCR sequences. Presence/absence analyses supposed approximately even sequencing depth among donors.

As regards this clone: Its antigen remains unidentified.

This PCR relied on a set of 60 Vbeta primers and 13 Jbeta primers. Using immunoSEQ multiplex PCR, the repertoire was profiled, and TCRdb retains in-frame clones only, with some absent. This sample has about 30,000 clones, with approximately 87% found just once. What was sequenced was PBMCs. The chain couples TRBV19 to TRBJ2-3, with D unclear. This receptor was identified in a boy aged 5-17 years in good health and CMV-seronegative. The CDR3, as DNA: TGTGCCAGTAGTATAGGTGCGGAGCTTAGCACAGATACGCAGTATTTT. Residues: CASSIGAELSTDTQYF. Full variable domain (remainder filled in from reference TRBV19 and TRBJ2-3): DGGITQSPKYLFRKEGQNVTLSCEQNLNHDAMYWYRQDPGQGLRLIYYSQIVNDFQKGDIAEGYSVSREKKESFPLTVTSAQKNPTAFYLCASSIGAELSTDTQYFGPGTRLTVL.